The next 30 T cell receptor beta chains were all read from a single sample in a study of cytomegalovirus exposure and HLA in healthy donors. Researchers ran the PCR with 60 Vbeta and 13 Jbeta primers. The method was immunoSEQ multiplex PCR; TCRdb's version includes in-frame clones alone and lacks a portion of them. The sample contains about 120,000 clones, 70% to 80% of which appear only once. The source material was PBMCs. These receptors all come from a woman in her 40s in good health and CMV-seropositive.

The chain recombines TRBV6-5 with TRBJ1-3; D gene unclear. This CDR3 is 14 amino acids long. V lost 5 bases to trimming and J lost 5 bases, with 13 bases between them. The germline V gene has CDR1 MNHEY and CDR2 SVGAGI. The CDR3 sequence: CASSPEVRRNTIYF. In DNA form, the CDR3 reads TGTGCCAGCAGTCCTGAGGTGAGACGAAACACCATATATTTT.

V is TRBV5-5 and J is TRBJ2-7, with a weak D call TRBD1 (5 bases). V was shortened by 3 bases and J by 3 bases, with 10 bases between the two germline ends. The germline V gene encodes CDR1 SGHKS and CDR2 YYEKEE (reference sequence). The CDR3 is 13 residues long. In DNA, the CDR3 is TGTGCCAGCAGCTCAACAGGCAGCTACGAGCAGTACTTC. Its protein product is CASSSTGSYEQYF.

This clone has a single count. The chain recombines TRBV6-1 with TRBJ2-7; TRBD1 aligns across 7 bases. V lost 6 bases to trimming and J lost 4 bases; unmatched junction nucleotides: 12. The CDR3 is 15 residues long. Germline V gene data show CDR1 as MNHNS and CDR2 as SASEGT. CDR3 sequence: CASRIYRGSDYEQYF. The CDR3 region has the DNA TGTGCCAGCAGGATATACAGGGGCTCGGATTACGAGCAGTACTTC.

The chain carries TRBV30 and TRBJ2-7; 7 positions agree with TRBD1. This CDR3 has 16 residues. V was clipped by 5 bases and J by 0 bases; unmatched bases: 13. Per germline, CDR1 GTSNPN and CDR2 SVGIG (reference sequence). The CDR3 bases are TGTGCCTGGGACGCCTCACGGACAGGCCGCTCCTACGAGCAGTACTTC. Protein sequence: CAWDASRTGRSYEQYF.

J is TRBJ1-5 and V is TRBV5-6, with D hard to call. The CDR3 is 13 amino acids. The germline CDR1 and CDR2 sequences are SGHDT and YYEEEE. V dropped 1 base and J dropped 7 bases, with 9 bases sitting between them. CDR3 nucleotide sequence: TGTGCCAGCAGCTTGTCAGGAATACAGCCCCAGCATTTT. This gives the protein CASSLSGIQPQHF.

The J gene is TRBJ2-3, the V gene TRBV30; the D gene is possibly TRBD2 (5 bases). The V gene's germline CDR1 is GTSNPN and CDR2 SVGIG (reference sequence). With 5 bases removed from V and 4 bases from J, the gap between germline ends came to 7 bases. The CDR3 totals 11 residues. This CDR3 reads CAWALADTQYF. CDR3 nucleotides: TGTGCCTGGGCACTAGCAGATACGCAGTATTTT.

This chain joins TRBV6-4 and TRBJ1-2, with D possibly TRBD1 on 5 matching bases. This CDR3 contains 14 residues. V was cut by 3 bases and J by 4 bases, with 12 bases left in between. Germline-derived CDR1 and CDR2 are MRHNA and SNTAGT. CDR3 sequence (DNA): TGTGCCAGCAGTGAGTTCGGGGGGAGCTATGGCTACACCTTC. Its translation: CASSEFGGSYGYTF.

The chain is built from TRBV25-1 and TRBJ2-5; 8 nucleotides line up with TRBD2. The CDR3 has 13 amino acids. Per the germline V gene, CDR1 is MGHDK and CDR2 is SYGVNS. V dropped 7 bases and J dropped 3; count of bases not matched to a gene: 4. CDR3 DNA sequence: TGTGCCAGCACCGGACTAGCAAAAGAGACCCAGTACTTC. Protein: CASTGLAKETQYF.

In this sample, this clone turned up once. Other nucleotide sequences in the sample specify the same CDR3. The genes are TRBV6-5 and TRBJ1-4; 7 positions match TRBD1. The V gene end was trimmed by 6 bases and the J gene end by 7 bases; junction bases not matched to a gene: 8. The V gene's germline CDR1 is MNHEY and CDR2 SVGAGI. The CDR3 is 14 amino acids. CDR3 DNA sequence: TGTGCCAGCAGCTACAGGGGTTTGCGTGAAAAACTGTTTTTT. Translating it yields CASSYRGLREKLFF.

The DNA of the CDR3 is TGTGCCAGCAGTTCTCAGGGAGAGACCCAGTACTTC. Translating it yields CASSSQGETQYF. The chain uses TRBV6-5 and TRBJ2-5; TRBD1 might be the D (5 bases). The germline V gene has CDR1 MNHEY and CDR2 SVGAGI. The CDR3 loop spans 12 amino acids. V lost 4 bases and J lost 4, with 7 bases in between.

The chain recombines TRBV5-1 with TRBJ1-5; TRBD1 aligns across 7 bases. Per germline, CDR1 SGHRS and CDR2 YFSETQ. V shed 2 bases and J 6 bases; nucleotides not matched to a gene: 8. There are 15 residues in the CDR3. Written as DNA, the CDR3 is TGCGCCAGCAGCTTAAGTGGGGACAGATCTCAGCCCCAGCATTTT. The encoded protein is CASSLSGDRSQPQHF. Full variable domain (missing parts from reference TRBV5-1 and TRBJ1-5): KAGVTQTPRYLIKTRGQQVTLSCSPISGHRSVSWYQQTPGQGLQFLFEYFSETQRNKGNFPGRFSGRQFSNSRSEMNVSTLELGDSALYLCASSLSGDRSQPQHFGDGTRLSIL.

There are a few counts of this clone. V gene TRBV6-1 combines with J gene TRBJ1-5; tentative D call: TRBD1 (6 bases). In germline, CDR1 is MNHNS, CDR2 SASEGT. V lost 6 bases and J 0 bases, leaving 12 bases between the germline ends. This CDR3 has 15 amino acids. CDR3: CASRPTGSSNQPQHF. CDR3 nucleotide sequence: TGTGCCAGCAGGCCCACAGGGTCTAGCAATCAGCCCCAGCATTTT.

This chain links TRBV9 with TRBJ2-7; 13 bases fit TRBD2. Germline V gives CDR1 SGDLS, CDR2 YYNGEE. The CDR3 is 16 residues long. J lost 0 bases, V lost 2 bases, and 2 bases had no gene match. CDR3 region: CASSVTSGGDSYEQYF. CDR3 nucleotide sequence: TGTGCCAGCAGCGTTACTAGCGGGGGGGACTCCTACGAGCAGTACTTC.

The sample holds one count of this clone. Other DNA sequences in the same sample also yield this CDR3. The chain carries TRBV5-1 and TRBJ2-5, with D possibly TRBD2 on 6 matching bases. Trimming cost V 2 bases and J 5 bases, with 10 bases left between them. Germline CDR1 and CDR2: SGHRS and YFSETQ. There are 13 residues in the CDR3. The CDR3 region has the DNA TGCGCCAGCAGCTTAGGAGGGAGGGAGACCCAGTACTTC. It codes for CASSLGGRETQYF.

The CDR3 sequence: CASSLYRDTEAFF. In DNA, the CDR3 is TGTGCCAGCAGTTTATACAGGGACACTGAAGCTTTCTTT. V and J are TRBV27 and TRBJ1-1; weak D call: TRBD1 (6 bases). V lost 1 base and J lost 3, with 6 bases in between. The CDR3 extends over 13 amino acids. Germline V CDR1 and CDR2: MNHEY, SMNVEV (reference sequence).

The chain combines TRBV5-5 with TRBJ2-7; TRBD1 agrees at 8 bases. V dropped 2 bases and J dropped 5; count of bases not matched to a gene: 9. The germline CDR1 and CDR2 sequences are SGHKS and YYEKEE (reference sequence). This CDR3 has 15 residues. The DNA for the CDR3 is TGTGCCAGCAGCTTCCAGACAGGGGTTGCGAACGAGCAGTACTTC. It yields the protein CASSFQTGVANEQYF.

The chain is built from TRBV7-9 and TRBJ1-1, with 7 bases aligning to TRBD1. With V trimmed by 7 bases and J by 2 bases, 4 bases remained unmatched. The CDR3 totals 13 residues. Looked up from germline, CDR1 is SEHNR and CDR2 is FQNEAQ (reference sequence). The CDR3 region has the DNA TGTGCCAGCATCGAAGGGGGCAACACTGAAGCTTTCTTT. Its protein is CASIEGGNTEAFF.

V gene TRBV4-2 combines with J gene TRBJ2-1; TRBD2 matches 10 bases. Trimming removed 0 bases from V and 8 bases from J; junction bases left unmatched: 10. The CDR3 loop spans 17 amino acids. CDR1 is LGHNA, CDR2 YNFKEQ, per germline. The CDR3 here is CASSQDQVLAGKDEQFF. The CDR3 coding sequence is TGTGCCAGCAGCCAAGATCAAGTACTAGCGGGGAAGGATGAGCAGTTCTTC.

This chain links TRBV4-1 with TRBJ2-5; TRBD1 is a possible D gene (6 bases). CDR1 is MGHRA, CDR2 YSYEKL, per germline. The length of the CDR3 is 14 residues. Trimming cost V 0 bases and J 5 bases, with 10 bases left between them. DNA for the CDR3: TGCGCCAGCAGCCAAGAAGGACAGTCCGAGACCCAGTACTTC. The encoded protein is CASSQEGQSETQYF.

This chain's CDR3 is CAWSVQRDSPLHF. The CDR3 nucleotides read TGTGCCTGGAGTGTGCAACGGGATTCACCCCTCCACTTT. This rearrangement joins TRBV30 to TRBJ1-6; D remains unclear. Germline V gene data show CDR1 as GTSNPN and CDR2 as SVGIG (reference sequence). The V end was cut by 0 bases, the J end by 8 bases, with 8 bases between. There are 13 residues in the CDR3.

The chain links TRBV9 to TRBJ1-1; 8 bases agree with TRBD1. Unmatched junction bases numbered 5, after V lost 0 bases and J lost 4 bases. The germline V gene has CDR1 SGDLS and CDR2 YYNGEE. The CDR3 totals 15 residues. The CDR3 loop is CASSVETGGGTEAFF. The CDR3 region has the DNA TGTGCCAGCAGCGTAGAAACAGGGGGTGGCACTGAAGCTTTCTTT.

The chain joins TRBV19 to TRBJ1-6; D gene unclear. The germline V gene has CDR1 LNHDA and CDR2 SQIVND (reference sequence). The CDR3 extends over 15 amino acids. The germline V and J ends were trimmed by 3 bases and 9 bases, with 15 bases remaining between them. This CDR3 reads CASSMHKGEGSPLHF. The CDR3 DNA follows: TGTGCCAGTAGTATGCACAAGGGCGAGGGTTCACCCCTCCACTTT.

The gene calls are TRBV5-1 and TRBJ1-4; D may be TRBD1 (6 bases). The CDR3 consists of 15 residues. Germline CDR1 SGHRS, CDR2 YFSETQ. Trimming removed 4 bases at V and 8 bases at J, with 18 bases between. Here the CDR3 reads CASSVTTGTREKLFF. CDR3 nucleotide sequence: TGCGCCAGCAGCGTAACTACAGGGACGAGGGAAAAACTGTTTTTT. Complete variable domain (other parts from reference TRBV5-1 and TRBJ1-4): KAGVTQTPRYLIKTRGQQVTLSCSPISGHRSVSWYQQTPGQGLQFLFEYFSETQRNKGNFPGRFSGRQFSNSRSEMNVSTLELGDSALYLCASSVTTGTREKLFFGSGTQLSVL.

The CDR3 loop reads CASSLSPGHPEYF. CDR3 coding DNA: TGTGCCAGCAGCTTGTCCCCGGGACACCCCGAGTACTTC. The V and J genes are TRBV5-8 and TRBJ2-5, with a tentative D call TRBD1 (6 bases). The V gene's germline CDR1 is SGHTS and CDR2 YDEGEE. The germline V and J ends were trimmed by 1 base and 12 bases, with 16 bases remaining between them. The CDR3 consists of 13 residues.

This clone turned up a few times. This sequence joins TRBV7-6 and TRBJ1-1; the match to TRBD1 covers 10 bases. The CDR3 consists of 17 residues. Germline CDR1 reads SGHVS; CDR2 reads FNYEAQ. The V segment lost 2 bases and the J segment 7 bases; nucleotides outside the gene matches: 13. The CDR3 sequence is CASSLYSPGQGTGEAFF. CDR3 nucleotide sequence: TGTGCCAGCAGCTTATATTCACCGGGACAGGGGACAGGTGAAGCTTTCTTT.

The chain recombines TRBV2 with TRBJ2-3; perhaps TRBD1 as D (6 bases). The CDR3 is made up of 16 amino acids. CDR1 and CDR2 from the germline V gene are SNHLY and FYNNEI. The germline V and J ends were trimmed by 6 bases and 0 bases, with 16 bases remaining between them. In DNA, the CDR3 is TGTGCCAGCAGGTCAGGGGTAGAAATGAGCACAGATACGCAGTATTTT. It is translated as CASRSGVEMSTDTQYF.

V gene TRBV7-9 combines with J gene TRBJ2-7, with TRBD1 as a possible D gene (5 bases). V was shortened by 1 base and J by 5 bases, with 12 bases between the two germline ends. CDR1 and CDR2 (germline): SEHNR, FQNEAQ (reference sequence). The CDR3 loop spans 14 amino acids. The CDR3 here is CASSLDTGYDEQYF. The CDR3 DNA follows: TGTGCCAGCAGCTTAGACACAGGATACGACGAGCAGTACTTC.

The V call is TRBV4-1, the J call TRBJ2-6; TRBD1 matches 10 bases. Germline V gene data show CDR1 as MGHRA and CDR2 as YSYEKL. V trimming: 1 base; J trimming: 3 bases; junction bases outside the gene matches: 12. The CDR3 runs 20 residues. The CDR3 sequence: CASSQGLLGQGVVGANVLTF. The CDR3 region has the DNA TGCGCCAGCAGCCAAGGCCTCCTCGGACAGGGGGTAGTTGGGGCCAACGTCCTGACTTTC.

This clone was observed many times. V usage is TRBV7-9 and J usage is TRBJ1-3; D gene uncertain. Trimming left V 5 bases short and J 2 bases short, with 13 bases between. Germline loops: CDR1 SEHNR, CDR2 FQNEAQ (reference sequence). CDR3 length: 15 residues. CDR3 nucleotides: TGTGCCAGCAGCGTCGGAGGCGTCGCTGGAAACACCATATATTTT. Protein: CASSVGGVAGNTIYF.

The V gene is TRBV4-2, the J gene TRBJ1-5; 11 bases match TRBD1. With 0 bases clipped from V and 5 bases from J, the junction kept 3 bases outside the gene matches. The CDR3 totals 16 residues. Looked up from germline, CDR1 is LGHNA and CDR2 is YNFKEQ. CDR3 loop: CASSQDWTGGYQPQHF. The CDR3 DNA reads TGTGCCAGCAGCCAAGATTGGACAGGGGGCTATCAGCCCCAGCATTTT.